This T cell receptor (beta chain) was observed in a study of T cell clones after liver transplantation. In the study overall: Until 12-24 months post-transplant, subjects got standard immunosuppression and no induction.

V was clipped by 6 bases and J by 7 bases; unmatched bases: 12. The CDR3 runs to 15 residues. Germline CDR1 SGHNT, CDR2 YYREEE (reference sequence). Method: immunoSEQ multiplex PCR; TCRdb's copy keeps in-frame clones and lacks some. The table shows about 74,000 clones, with about 80% occurring only once. This TCR was recovered from a human donor who received a liver transplant. The V gene is TRBV5-4, the J gene TRBJ2-1; TRBD1 agrees at 8 bases. This specimen was CD4+ T cells from blood, taken before liver transplant. CDR3 sequence: CASTSYRTGRNEQFF. CDR3 sequence (DNA): TGTGCCAGCACCTCCTACCGGACAGGGCGTAATGAGCAGTTCTTC. The full variable domain, its missing parts supplied by reference TRBV5-4 and TRBJ2-1, is ETGVTQSPTHLIKTRGQQVTLRCSSQSGHNTVSWYQQALGQGPQFIFQYYREEENGRGNFPPRFSGLQFPNYSSELNVNALELDDSALYLCASTSYRTGRNEQFFGPGTRLTVL.